This T cell receptor (beta chain) was documented in a study of blood T cell repertoires in COVID-19. Sequencing used immunoSEQ multiplex PCR; TCRdb keeps in-frame clones, though not all of them. The sample lists over 100,000 clones, approximately 86% occurring once. The CDR3 extends over 14 amino acids. Germline V gene data show CDR1 as LGHNA and CDR2 as YNFKEQ. V lost 4 bases, J lost 4 bases, and 6 bases stayed unmatched. This chain joins TRBV4-2 and TRBJ2-7; 8 bases map to TRBD1. The source material was peripheral blood. This sequence originates from a woman aged 65 to 85 with COVID-19, enrolled during active disease. CDR3 residues: CASSPGQGAYEQYF. The CDR3 DNA reads as TGTGCCAGCAGCCCCGGACAGGGTGCTTACGAGCAGTACTTC.